This T cell receptor beta chain was documented in a study of control samples from healthy donors and cancer patients (dated by TCRdb to 2020 to 2022). Details on this clone: The antigen it binds to is not known. Base qualities are not provided; no much larger clone lies one nucleotide away.

CDR1 is given as LNHDA and CDR2 as SQIVND, both from the germline V gene (reference sequence). The CDR3, from cysteine to phenylalanine, totals 14 residues. Left in the record is the CDR3 DNA by itself, 42 bases read in frame from the first base. V is clipped by 5 bases and J by 1 base, and the sequence between their germline boundaries is 11 bases long. Receptor amplification or capture employed the immunoSEQ multiplex PCR assay. TCRdb limited this immuneACCESS table to in-frame rearrangements with V and J called. A share of clones is missing; checked studies link under half to unresolved V genes, and the rest is unexplained. Present in this sample are some 98,000 clones, about four fifths of which were seen just once. The top ten hold roughly 40% of the sample.

The chain was built from TRBV19 and TRBJ1-1; the D gene identity is not certain. The sequence was obtained from a man between 65 and 85 years old with lung cancer. The sample was PBMCs. The DNA sequence is as follows: TGTGCCAGTAGTCCCTGGCAGGCGAACACTGAAGCTTTCTTT. The resulting protein is CASSPWQANTEAFF.